The entry below describes one TCR beta chain. Its antigen is unidentified. This entry belongs to a study of shared clonotypes between healthy human individuals. Study results and limitations: Shared across a few donors were roughly 5.3% of the naive CD4 clonotypes. Only blood was sampled, and tissue TCR repertoires likely differ from blood ones. Generation probabilities were higher for clonotypes shared across all four sorted-subset donors than for unshared ones.

Original processing methods: ImmunoSEQ only sent back junction sequences with no quality scores, so filtering was done differently. Clones were read by immunoSEQ multiplex PCR, and TCRdb kept only the in-frame ones, dropping some. V, J and clone size were drawn from that table, and D and trimming were deduced from the DNA. This table holds approximately 2.3 million clones, approximately 95% found once. The source material was naive CD4+ T cells from PBMCs. Subset meaning: CD45RA+ positively selected. The receptor's source is a man between 18 and 29 years old in good health. Some clones in this sample may be carry-over from other donors' samples.

In DNA, the CDR3 is TGTGCCAGCAGCTTGACTGACGGCGTGCAGTTCTTC. Translated, it gives CASSLTDGVQFF. The J gene is TRBJ2-1, the V gene TRBV7-9, with D uncertain. V dropped 3 bases and J dropped 12 bases, with 12 bases sitting between them. The CDR3 contains 12 residues. Per germline, CDR1 SEHNR and CDR2 FQNEAQ (reference sequence).